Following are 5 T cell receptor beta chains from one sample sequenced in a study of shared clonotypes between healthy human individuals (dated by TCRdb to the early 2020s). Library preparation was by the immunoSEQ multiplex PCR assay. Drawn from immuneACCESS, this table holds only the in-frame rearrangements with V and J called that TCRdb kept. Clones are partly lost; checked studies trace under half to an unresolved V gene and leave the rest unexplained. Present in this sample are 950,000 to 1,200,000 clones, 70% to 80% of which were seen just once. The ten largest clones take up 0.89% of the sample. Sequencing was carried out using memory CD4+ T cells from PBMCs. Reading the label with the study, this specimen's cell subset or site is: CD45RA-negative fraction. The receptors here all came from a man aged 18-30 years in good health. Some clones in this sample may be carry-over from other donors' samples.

The CDR3 loop is CASSHHGLAGVTGELFF. The CDR3 DNA reads as TGTGCCAGCAGCCACCACGGACTAGCGGGAGTCACCGGGGAGCTGTTTTTT. The chain couples TRBV7-6 to TRBJ2-2, with 13 positions matching TRBD2. V was pared by 5 bases and J by 4 bases, with 7 bases of the junction left unmatched. CDR3 length equals 17 residues. Germline V gene sequence: CDR1 SGHVS, CDR2 FNYEAQ.

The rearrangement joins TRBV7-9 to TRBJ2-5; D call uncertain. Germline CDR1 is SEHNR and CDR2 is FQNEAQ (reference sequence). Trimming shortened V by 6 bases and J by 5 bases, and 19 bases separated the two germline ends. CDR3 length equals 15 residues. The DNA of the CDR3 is TGTGCCAGCAGTCGAGGACCAGAGAGGCGGGAGACCCAGTACTTC. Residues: CASSRGPERRETQYF.

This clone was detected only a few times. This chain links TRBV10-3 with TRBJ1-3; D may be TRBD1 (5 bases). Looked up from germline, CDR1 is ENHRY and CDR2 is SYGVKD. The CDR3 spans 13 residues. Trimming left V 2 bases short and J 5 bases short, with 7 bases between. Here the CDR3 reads CAISEGHRNTIYF. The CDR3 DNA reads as TGTGCCATCAGTGAGGGACACCGAAACACCATATATTTT.

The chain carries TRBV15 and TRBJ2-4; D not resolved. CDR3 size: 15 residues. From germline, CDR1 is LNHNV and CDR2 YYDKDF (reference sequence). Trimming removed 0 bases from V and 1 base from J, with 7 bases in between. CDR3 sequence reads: CATSRDGFAKNIQYF. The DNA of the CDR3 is TGTGCCACCAGCAGAGACGGATTTGCCAAAAACATTCAGTACTTC.

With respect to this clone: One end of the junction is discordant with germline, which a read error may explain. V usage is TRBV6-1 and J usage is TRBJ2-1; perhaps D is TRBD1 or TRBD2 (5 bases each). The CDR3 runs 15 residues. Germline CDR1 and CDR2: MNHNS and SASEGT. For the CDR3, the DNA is TGTGCCAGCCGAGCAGAGGGGATTTCCTTCAATGAGCAGTTCTTC. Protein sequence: CASRAEGISFNEQFF.